This T cell receptor (beta chain) was identified during a study of T cell responses to AZD1222 COVID-19 vaccine. Clones were read by immunoSEQ multiplex PCR, and TCRdb kept only the in-frame ones, dropping some. The sample contains 100,000 or so clones, approximately 92% of which appear only once. The material was peripheral blood, obtained on day 0 of AZD1222 vaccination. The sequence derives from an adult in good health.

CDR3 nucleotide sequence: TGTGCCAGCAGCGCTCCCCGGGACAGGGTCTCCTACGAGCAGTACTTC. This translates into CASSAPRDRVSYEQYF. The rearrangement uses TRBV11-3 and TRBJ2-7; TRBD1 agrees at 9 bases. The J segment lost 0 bases and the V segment lost 5 bases, leaving 8 bases of the junction unmatched. The CDR3 consists of 16 residues. Germline values: CDR1 SGHNT, CDR2 YENEEA.